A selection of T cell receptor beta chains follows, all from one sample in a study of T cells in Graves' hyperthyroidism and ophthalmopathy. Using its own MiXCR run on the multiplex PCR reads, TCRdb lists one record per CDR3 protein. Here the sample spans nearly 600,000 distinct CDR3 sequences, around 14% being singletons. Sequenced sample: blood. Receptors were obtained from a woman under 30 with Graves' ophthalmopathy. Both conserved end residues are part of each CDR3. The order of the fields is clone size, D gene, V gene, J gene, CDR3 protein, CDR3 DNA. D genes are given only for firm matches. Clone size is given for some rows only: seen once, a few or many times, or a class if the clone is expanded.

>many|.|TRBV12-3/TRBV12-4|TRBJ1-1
CASSLARWNEAFF
TGTGCCAGCAGTTTAGCCCGTTGGAATGAAGCTTTCTTT
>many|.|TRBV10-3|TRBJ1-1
CATAQMDRTEAFF
TGTGCCACCGCACAGATGGATCGGACTGAAGCTTTCTTT
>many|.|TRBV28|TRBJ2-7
CASSSPRDPSYEQYF
TGTGCCAGCAGTTCACCCCGGGACCCGAGCTACGAGCAGTACTTC
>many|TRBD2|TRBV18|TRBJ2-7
CASSPPGEGTTYEQYF
TGTGCCAGCTCACCACCTGGGGAAGGGACTACTTACGAGCAGTACTTC
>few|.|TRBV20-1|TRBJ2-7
CSARAFRIMGERSYEQYF
TGCAGTGCTAGAGCCTTCCGGATTATGGGGGAGCGGTCCTACGAGCAGTACTTC
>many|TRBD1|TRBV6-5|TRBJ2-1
CASSYPGQGLNEQFF
TGTGCCAGCAGTTACCCCGGACAGGGGCTGAATGAGCAGTTCTTC
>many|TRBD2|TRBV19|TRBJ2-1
CASSLMLAGGPGNEQFF
TGTGCCAGTAGTTTAATGCTAGCGGGAGGGCCTGGGAATGAGCAGTTCTTC
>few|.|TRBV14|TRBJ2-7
CASSQGIRASVYYEQYF
TGTGCCAGCAGCCAAGGGATAAGGGCTAGCGTGTACTACGAGCAGTACTTC
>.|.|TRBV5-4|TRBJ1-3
CASSSRYSGNTIYF
TGTGCCAGCAGCTCCAGGTACTCTGGAAACACCATATATTTT
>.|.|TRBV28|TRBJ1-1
CASSSSGESDTEAFF
TGTGCCAGCAGTTCCTCAGGGGAGTCGGACACTGAAGCTTTCTTT
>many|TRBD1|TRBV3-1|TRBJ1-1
CASRNGQGGNTEAFF
TGTGCCAGCAGAAACGGACAGGGAGGGAACACTGAAGCTTTCTTT
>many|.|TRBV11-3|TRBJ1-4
CASSLGSGEHEKLFF
TGTGCCAGCAGCCTAGGTTCGGGGGAACATGAAAAACTGTTTTTT
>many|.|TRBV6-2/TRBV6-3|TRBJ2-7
CASSWGIYEQYF
TGTGCCAGCAGTTGGGGTATCTACGAGCAGTACTTC
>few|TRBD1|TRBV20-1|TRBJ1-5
CSASQTGAAGNQPQHF
TGCAGTGCTAGCCAGACAGGGGCCGCAGGCAATCAGCCCCAGCATTTT
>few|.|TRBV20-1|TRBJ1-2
CSARDLMDPNYGYTF
TGCAGTGCTAGAGATCTAATGGACCCTAACTATGGCTACACCTTC
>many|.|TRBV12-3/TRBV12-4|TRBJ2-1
CASSLSQNNEQFF
TGTGCCAGCAGTTTATCACAGAACAATGAGCAGTTCTTC
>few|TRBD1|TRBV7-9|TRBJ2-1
CASSRTGRLDYEQFF
TGTGCCAGCAGCCGGACAGGGCGGTTAGATTATGAGCAGTTCTTC
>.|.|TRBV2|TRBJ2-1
CASSETANPYNEQFF
TGTGCCAGCAGCGAGACGGCCAACCCCTACAATGAGCAGTTCTTC